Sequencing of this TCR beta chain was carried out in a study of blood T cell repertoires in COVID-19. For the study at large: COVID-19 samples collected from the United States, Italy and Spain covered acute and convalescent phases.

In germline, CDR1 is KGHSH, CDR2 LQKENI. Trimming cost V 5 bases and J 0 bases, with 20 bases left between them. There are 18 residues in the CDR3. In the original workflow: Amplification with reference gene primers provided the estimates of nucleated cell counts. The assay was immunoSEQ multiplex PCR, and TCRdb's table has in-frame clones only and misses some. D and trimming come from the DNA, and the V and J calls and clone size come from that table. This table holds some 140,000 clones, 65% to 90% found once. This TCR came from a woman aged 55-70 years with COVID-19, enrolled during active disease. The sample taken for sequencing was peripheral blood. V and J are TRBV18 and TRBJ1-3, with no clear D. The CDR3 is CASSSLPGFGSSGNTIYF. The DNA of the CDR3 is TGTGCCAGCTCATCTTTGCCGGGGTTTGGGAGCTCTGGAAACACCATATATTTT.